This TCR beta chain was recorded in a study of neurological immune-mediated disorders. The study's findings and limits: Sharing of CDR3 amino acid sequences among expanded clones across subjects was absent, suggesting private repertoires in all groups. The study phylogenetically grouped the repertoires of 18 of 34 multiple sclerosis patients into one related-CDR3 cluster, a possible signature.

The CDR3 is 14 residues long. J was trimmed by 0 bases and V by 5 bases; bases with no gene match: 1. This clonotype was seen repeatedly, ten times or more. Its antigen is currently unknown. For the unsorted libraries, 2 million PBMCs stored at -80 C served as input. The team produced cDNA through 5'RACE using 10-nucleotide random UMIs. TCRdb ran MiXCR on the 5' RACE reads and lists one entry per CDR3 protein. This table has about 55,000 distinct CDR3 sequences, around 4% appearing once. This clonotype originated in a young man with multiple sclerosis. Sequenced: PBMCs. This rearrangement joins TRBV12-3 or TRBV12-4 to TRBJ1-5; 7 nucleotides align to TRBD1. The CDR3 DNA reads as TGTGCCAGCAGTAGGGACAGTAGCAATCAGCCCCAGCATTTT. This translates into CASSRDSSNQPQHF.